This T cell receptor (beta chain) was sequenced in a study of CD8+CD57+ T cells in acquired aplastic anemia. Profiles of TCR beta VDJ and CDR3 were generated from a genomic DNA template. MiXCR, run by TCRdb on the reads, gives a single entry per CDR3 protein. This sample carries some 290,000 distinct CDR3 sequences, roughly half of them seen once, and the ten largest clones take approximately 8%. In its sample, this clonotype was seen many times. The CDR3 totals 15 residues. The V end lost 4 bases, the J end lost 0 bases, and 13 bases lay between the germline ends. Sequencing was performed on sorted CD4+, CD8+, or CD8+CD57+ T cells (not recorded which) from PBMCs. The origin of this receptor is a human donor with severe aplastic anemia or a healthy control (not recorded which). This rearrangement joins TRBV12-3 or TRBV12-4 to TRBJ2-7; possible D gene TRBD2, 6 bases. The CDR3 region has the DNA TGTGCCAGCAGTTGGGGCGGGGCTAGCTCCTACGAGCAGTACTTC. Protein sequence: CASSWGGASSYEQYF.